Described below is a single T cell receptor (beta chain) sequence and its context. Its cognate antigen is unknown. A second PCR of roughly 7 to 11 cycles used a sample-barcoded 5' primer and a J-beta primer mix. Using its own MiXCR run on the 5' RACE reads, TCRdb lists one record per CDR3 protein. Among around 1.7 million distinct CDR3 sequences listed, 28% were seen once. This sample was taken from a study of blood T cells in healthy people across ages. General study points: The unknown donor CMV status may have confounded expanded clonotype changes.

This CDR3 contains 15 residues. CDR1 and CDR2 from the germline V gene are MNHEY and SVGAGI. Trimming cost V 9 bases and J 2 bases; bases outside gene matches: 12. This clonotype originated in a young woman in good health. Sequencing was carried out using blood. The J gene is TRBJ2-7, the V gene TRBV6-5; 8 bases map to TRBD2. This CDR3 reads CASRTGAGVTYEQYF. CDR3 nucleotide sequence: TGTGCCAGTCGTACTGGAGCGGGAGTAACCTACGAGCAGTACTTC.